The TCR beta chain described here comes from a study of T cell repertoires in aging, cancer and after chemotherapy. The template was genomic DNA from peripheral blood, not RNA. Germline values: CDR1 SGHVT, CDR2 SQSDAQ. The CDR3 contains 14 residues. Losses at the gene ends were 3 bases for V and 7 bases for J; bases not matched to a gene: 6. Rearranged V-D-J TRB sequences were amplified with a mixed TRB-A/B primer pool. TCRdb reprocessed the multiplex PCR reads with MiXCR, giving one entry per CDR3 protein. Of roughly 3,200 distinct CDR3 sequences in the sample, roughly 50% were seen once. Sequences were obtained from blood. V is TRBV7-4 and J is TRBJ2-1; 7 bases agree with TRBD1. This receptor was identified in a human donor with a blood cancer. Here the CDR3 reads CASSFGTASNEQFF. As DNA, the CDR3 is TGTGCCAGCAGCTTCGGGACAGCTTCAAATGAGCAGTTCTTC. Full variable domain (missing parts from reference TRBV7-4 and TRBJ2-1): GAGVSQSPRYKVAKRGRDVALRCDSISGHVTLYWYRQTLGQGSEVLTYSQSDAQRDKSGRPSGRFSAERPERSVSTLKIQRTEQGDSAVYLCASSFGTASNEQFFGPGTRLTVL.